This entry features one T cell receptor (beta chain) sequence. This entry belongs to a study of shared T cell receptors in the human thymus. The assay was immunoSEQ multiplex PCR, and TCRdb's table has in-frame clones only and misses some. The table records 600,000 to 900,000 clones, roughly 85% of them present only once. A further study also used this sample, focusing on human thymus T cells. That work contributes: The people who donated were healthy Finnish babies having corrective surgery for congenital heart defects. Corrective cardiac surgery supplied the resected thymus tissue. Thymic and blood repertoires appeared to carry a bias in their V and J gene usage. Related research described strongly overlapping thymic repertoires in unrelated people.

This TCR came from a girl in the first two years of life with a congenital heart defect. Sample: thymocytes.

The CDR3 coding sequence is TGTGCCATCACAGGCGGCAGGGGTGGTGGTGGCTACACCTTC. Translating it yields CAITGGRGGGGYTF. V is TRBV10-3 and J is TRBJ1-2; D perhaps matches TRBD1 (6 bases). The CDR3 spans 14 residues. Germline V gene lookup returns CDR1 ENHRY and CDR2 SYGVKD. V was clipped by 7 bases and J by 7 bases, with 19 bases between them.